This T cell receptor (beta chain) appears in the sequencing data of a study of identical twins. This clonotype was found a few times. After removal of 3 bases from V and 4 bases from J, the junction contained 12 bases not matched to a gene. The CDR3 is 16 residues long. Germline values: CDR1 SGDLS, CDR2 YYNGEE. Template switching created a universal primer site, and the cDNA included unique molecular identifiers. Each CDR3 protein gets one entry after TCRdb re-called the 5' RACE reads with MiXCR. The sample holds 500,000 to 650,000 distinct CDR3 sequences; around 7.5% are singletons and the top ten take roughly 1.5%. A further study also used this sample, focusing on yellow fever vaccine responses in identical twins.

The origin of this receptor is a woman younger than 30 in good health. The sample was PBMCs. This chain connects TRBV9 to TRBJ2-5; 7 nucleotides match TRBD2. The CDR3 DNA reads TGTGCCAGCAGCGCAACGATATTAGCGGGTGGAGAGACCCAGTACTTC. Translation gives CASSATILAGGETQYF.